This T cell receptor (beta chain) derives from a study of T cells in Graves' hyperthyroidism and ophthalmopathy. In its sample, this clonotype was seen many times. Its specificity is unknown. Amplified TCR beta CDR3 regions derived from RNA transcripts. Initially, a first-round RT-PCR of the TCR CDR3 employed the HTBI primer set. TCRdb reanalysed the multiplex PCR reads using MiXCR and keeps one entry per CDR3 protein. Altogether under 350,000 distinct CDR3 sequences are present, 25% being singletons, with the ten largest covering approximately 30%. Patients having uncontrolled infection, another autoimmune disease, pregnancy or lactation were not included. Blood was sampled at initial diagnosis of hyperthyroidism, prior to onset of any ophthalmopathy symptoms. Points from the study as a whole: Among clonotypes expanded in thyroid above 0.001, most were also found in blood. By a 13 V-J model, ophthalmopathy was set apart from stable hyperthyroidism.

The V end lost 4 bases, the J end lost 5 bases, and 18 bases lay between the germline ends. The CDR3 runs to 15 residues. CDR1 and CDR2 (germline): SGHRS, YFSETQ. Material for sequencing was blood. J is TRBJ2-5 and V is TRBV5-1; D possibly uses TRBD1 or TRBD2 (5 bases each). This clonotype was obtained from a middle-aged man with Graves' hyperthyroidism that later progressed to Graves' ophthalmopathy. The CDR3 nucleotides are TGCGCCAGCAGCACTTTTTCGGGGCATTTGGAGACCCAGTACTTC. This gives the protein CASSTFSGHLETQYF.